Listed below are T cell receptor beta chains from one sample, sequenced in a study of cytomegalovirus exposure and HLA in healthy donors. Profiled with immunoSEQ multiplex PCR; TCRdb holds only in-frame clones, not every one. This sample yields some 60,000 clones, of which around 96% are seen a single time; about 0.96% belongs to the top ten. Sequencing was carried out using PBMCs. These receptors originate from a man younger than 30 in good health and CMV-seronegative. CDR3s include the opening cysteine and the closing phenylalanine or tryptophan. D genes are given only for firm matches. Size values are once, few and many counts, or a class for expanded clones, and some rows have none.

>TRBV29-1|14|TRBJ1-1|-|-
CSATVGGPNTEAFF
TGCAGCGCGACCGTGGGGGGGCCCAACACTGAAGCTTTCTTT
>TRBV28|14|TRBJ1-1|-|TRBD1
CASSQTTGRTEAFF
TGTGCCAGCAGTCAAACGACAGGGCGGACTGAAGCTTTCTTT
>TRBV19|16|TRBJ2-6|-|TRBD1
CASSINRGSGANVLTF
TGTGCCAGTAGTATAAACAGGGGCTCTGGGGCCAACGTCCTGACTTTC
>TRBV10-2|14|TRBJ2-7|-|-
CASCGGGTYSEQYF
TGCGCCAGCTGTGGGGGGGGCACGTATAGCGAGCAGTACTTC
>TRBV13|20|TRBJ1-1|-|TRBD1
CASSDGQGVWAGGMNTEAFF
TGTGCCAGCAGCGACGGACAGGGTGTTTGGGCTGGTGGAATGAACACTGAAGCTTTCTTT
>TRBV5-1|17|TRBJ2-7|-|TRBD1
CASSRMTGQGEGHEQYF
TGCGCCAGCAGCCGTATGACGGGACAGGGCGAAGGTCACGAGCAGTACTTC
>TRBV25-1|13|TRBJ2-5|-|TRBD2
CASRAGAKETQYF
TGTGCCAGCAGAGCGGGGGCAAAAGAGACCCAGTACTTC
>TRBV9|13|TRBJ2-7|-|TRBD2
CASSQYSGSEQYF
TGTGCCAGCAGCCAATATAGCGGGAGCGAGCAGTACTTC
>TRBV9|12|TRBJ2-7|-|-
CASSGRSYEQYF
TGTGCCAGCAGCGGGAGGAGCTACGAGCAGTACTTC
>TRBV10-1|18|TRBJ2-7|-|TRBD2
CASESPLPLAGGHTEQYF
TGCGCCAGCGAATCTCCCCTCCCACTAGCGGGAGGGCATACCGAGCAGTACTTC
>TRBV19|15|TRBJ2-5|-|-
CASSPTTDAGETQYF
TGTGCCAGTAGCCCTACAACTGATGCGGGAGAGACCCAGTACTTC
>TRBV5-4|16|TRBJ1-5|-|TRBD1
CASSLKVRTGDQPQHF
TGTGCCAGCAGCTTGAAAGTGAGGACAGGGGATCAGCCCCAGCATTTT
>TRBV7-7|18|TRBJ2-5|-|TRBD1
CASSDHLPGTGGLETQYF
TGTGCTAGCAGCGACCACCTACCCGGGACAGGGGGCCTGGAGACCCAGTACTTC
>TRBV14|15|TRBJ2-3|-|-
CASSQGGAWTDTQYF
TGTGCCAGCAGCCAAGGGGGCGCTTGGACAGATACGCAGTATTTT
>TRBV10-1|15|TRBJ2-1|-|-
CASSDGSPRGNEQFF
TGCGCCAGCAGTGACGGGTCCCCGCGTGGGAATGAGCAGTTCTTC
>TRBV5-6|16|TRBJ2-1|-|TRBD2
CASSLSGGSSYNEQFF
TGTGCCAGCAGCCTAAGCGGGGGGAGCTCCTACAATGAGCAGTTCTTC
>TRBV28|16|TRBJ2-7|-|-
CAINTRLAPSSYEQYF
TGTGCCATCAATACCCGCCTAGCGCCAAGCTCCTACGAGCAGTACTTC
>TRBV5-1|16|TRBJ2-1|-|-
CASSLDLLAAYNEQFF
TGCGCCAGCAGCCTTGATCTACTAGCAGCTTACAATGAGCAGTTCTTC
>TRBV2|15|TRBJ1-2|-|-
CASSEIRTVLYGYTF
TGTGCCAGCAGTGAGATCCGGACAGTTCTCTATGGCTACACCTTC
>TRBV7-2|14|TRBJ2-1|-|TRBD2
CASSIWTSGNEQFF
TGTGCCAGCAGCATCTGGACTAGCGGAAATGAGCAGTTCTTC
>TRBV27|13|TRBJ1-1|-|-
CASSFTGNTEAFF
TGTGCCAGCAGTTTCACAGGGAACACTGAAGCTTTCTTT
>TRBV15|17|TRBJ2-2|-|TRBD2
CATSRLTSGIPSGELFF
TGTGCCACCAGCAGACTGACTAGCGGGATCCCGTCCGGGGAGCTGTTTTTT
>TRBV13|14|TRBJ1-1|once|-
CASSPGGMNTEAFF
TGTGCCAGCAGCCCCGGGGGGATGAACACTGAAGCTTTCTTT
>TRBV7-2|14|TRBJ2-1|-|-
CASSFGGSSNEQFF
TGTGCCAGCAGCTTTGGAGGGAGTAGCAATGAGCAGTTCTTC